This T cell receptor beta chain was documented in a study of response to subunit inactivated influenza vaccine. General study results and limits: Few new T cells, the authors suggested, are recruited by each seasonal influenza vaccination.

TCRdb reprocessed the RT-PCR reads via MiXCR and lists one record per CDR3 protein. The table lists about 500,000 distinct CDR3 sequences, approximately 16% of them singletons, with less than 4% in the top ten. This clonotype appeared a few times. The target antigen is unknown. Germline values: CDR1 DFQATT, CDR2 SNEGSKA (reference sequence). V lost 6 bases to trimming and J lost 2 bases, with 14 bases between them. CDR3 length: 14 residues. Sequences were derived from CD4+ T cells sorted from PBMCs, sampled roughly 24 months after vaccination. This rearrangement joins TRBV20-1 to TRBJ2-1; D is perhaps TRBD2 (5 bases). The receptor's source is a man between 50 and 70 years old who received an inactivated influenza vaccine. The CDR3 is CSAVGGSAYNEQFF. The CDR3 DNA is TGCAGTGCAGTGGGCGGGTCGGCCTACAATGAGCAGTTCTTC.